This T cell receptor beta chain came from a study of T cells after yellow fever vaccination. This clonotype has ten or more counts. MiXCR, applied by TCRdb to the 5' RACE reads, yields one record per CDR3 protein. This table holds 450,000 to 550,000 distinct CDR3 sequences, roughly 21% found once. Sequencing was performed on PBMCs, taken 15 days after the yellow fever booster vaccination. The sequence was obtained from a man under 40 who received the YFV17D yellow fever vaccine.

The DNA of the CDR3 is TGCGCCAGCAGCTTTGGCCCGGCCTCCTACGAGCAGTACTTC. Translating it yields CASSFGPASYEQYF. The V call is TRBV5-1, the J call TRBJ2-7, with D unclear. V was cut by 2 bases and J by 0 bases, with 9 bases left in between. The CDR3 is made up of 14 amino acids. In germline, CDR1 is SGHRS, CDR2 YFSETQ.